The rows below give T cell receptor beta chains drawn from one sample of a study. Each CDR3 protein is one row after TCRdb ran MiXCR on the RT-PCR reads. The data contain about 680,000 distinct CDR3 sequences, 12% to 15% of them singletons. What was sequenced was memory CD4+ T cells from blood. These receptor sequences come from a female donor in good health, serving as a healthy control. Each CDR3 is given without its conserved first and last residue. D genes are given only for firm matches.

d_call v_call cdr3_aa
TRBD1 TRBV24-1 ATSDPPGGFRNEQF
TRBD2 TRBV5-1 ASSYGLGAPDEQF
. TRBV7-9 ASSLAMSSNYGYT
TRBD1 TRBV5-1 ASSLGQGNIYEQY
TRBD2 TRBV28 ASIRERDYYNEQF
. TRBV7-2 ASSSPGLHQPQH
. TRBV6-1 ASSEQGTDTEAF
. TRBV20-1 SARVVDRGRTGFGNTEAF
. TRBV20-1 SVRGALHQPQH
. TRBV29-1 SARGGGNTIY
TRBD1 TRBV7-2 ASSPQGAGTGSEQY
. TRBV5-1 ASSFLTGFADTEAF
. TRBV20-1 SASLGAFLDQPQH
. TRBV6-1 ASRAQGDTEAF
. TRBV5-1 ASSLAGREDGELF
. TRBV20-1 SARLQRDYGYT
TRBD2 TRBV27 ASSSAGTGGSYEQF
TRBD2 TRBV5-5 ASSSDRAGGFVAQQY
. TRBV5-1 ASSNRVDGELF
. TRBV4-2 ASSQDNGPTDTQY
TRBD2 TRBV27 ASSLSGLAGPGDWNEQF
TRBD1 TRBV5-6 ASSAGQGAIQY
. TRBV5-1 ASSSDSLRTEAF
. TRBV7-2 ASSLGGVADYGYT
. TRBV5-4 ASSASEGTQY
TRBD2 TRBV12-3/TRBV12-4 ASSFSPTSGVGNIQY
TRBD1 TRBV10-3 AISRDRDNEQY
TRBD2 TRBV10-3 AISASGGSYEQY
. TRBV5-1 ASSPSRISEETQY
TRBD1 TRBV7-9 ASSRTGNQPQH
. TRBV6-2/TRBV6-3 ASSLSGRGNTEAF
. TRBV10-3 AIRLRSSLVEAF
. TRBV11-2 ASSLQSGSHQPQH
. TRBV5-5 ASSLRGNGYT
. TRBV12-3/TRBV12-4 ASSLSRSGREAF
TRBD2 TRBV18 ASSRLAGDTDTQY
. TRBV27 ASSTPNHNEQF
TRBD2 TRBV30 AGLLAGALTGTGTQY
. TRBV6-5 ASSAVGYEQY
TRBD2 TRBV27 ASRVFGLAGVGDEQY
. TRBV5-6 ASSLGPLGETQY
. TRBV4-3 ASSQEWYGGDQETQY